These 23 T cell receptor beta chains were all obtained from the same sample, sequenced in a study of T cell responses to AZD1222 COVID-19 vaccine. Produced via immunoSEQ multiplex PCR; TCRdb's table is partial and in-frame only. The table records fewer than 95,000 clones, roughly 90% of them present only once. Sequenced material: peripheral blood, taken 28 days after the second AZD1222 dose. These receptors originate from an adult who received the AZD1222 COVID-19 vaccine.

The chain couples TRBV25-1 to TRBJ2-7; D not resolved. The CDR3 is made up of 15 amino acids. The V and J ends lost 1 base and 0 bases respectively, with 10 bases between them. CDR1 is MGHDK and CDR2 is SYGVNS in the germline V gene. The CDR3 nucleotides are TGTGCCAGCAGTGAATTCAAGAGACTCTCCTACGAGCAGTACTTC. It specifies CASSEFKRLSYEQYF.

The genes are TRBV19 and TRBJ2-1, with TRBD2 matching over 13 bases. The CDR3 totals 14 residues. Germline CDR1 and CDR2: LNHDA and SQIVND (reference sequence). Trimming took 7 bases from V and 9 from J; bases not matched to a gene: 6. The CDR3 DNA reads TGTGCCAGTACGGGACTAGCGGGATTGGGTGAGCAGTTCTTC. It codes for CASTGLAGLGEQFF.

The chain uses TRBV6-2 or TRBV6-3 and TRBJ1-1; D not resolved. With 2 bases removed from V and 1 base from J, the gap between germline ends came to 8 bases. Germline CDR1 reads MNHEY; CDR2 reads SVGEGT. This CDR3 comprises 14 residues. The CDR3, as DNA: TGTGCCAGCAGTTACGTCTCCGCGAACACTGAAGCTTTCTTT. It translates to CASSYVSANTEAFF.

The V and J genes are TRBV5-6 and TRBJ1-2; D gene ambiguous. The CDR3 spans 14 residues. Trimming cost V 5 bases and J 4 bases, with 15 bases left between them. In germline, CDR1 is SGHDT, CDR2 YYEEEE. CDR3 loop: CASRTWGGGYGYTF. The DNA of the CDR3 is TGTGCCAGCAGGACATGGGGTGGCGGCTATGGCTACACCTTC.

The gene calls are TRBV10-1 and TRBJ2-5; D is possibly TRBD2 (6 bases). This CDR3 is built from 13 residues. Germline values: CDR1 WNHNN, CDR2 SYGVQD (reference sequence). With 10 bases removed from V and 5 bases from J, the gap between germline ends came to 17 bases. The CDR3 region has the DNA TGCGCCACCGCGGAAGCGGGTCGGGAGACCCAGTACTTC. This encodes CATAEAGRETQYF.

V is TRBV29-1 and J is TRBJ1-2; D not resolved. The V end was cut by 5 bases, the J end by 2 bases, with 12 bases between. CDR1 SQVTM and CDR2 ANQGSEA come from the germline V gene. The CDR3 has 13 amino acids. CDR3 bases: TGCAGCGTTTTATCGCGTCAGAACTATGGCTACACCTTC. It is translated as CSVLSRQNYGYTF.

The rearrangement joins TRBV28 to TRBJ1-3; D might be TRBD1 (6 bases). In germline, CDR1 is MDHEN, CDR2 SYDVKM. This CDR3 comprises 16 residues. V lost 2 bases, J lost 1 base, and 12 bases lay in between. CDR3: CASSLGGAKSGNTIYF. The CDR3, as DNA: TGTGCCAGCAGTTTAGGGGGGGCAAAGTCTGGAAACACCATATATTTT.

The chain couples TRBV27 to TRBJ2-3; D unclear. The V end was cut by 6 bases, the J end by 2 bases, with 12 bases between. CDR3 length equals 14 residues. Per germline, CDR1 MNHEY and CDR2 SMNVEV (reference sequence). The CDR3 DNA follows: TGTGCCAGCAGGGGCCATGGCTTCACAGATACGCAGTATTTT. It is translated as CASRGHGFTDTQYF.

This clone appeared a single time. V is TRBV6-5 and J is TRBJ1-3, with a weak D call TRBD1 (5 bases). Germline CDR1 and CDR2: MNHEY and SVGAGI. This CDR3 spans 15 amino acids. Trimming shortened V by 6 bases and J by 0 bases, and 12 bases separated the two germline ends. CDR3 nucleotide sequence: TGTGCCAGCAGGAGGGACGGCTTCTCTGGAAACACCATATATTTT. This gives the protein CASRRDGFSGNTIYF.

The CDR3 reads CASSLSGSYEQYF. The CDR3 nucleotides are TGTGCCAGCAGCTTATCTGGGTCCTACGAGCAGTACTTC. The V and J genes are TRBV7-3 and TRBJ2-7; no reliable D call. Germline V gene lookup returns CDR1 SGHTA and CDR2 FQGTGA. V shed 2 bases and J shed 1 base, with 6 bases lying between them. The CDR3 totals 13 residues.

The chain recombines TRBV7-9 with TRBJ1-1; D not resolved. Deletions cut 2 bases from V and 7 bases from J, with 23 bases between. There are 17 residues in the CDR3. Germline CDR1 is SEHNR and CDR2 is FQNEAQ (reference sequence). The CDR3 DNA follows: TGTGCCAGCAGCTTAAACCCTCGGACGCCCGGGAGCGGTGAAGCTTTCTTT. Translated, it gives CASSLNPRTPGSGEAFF.

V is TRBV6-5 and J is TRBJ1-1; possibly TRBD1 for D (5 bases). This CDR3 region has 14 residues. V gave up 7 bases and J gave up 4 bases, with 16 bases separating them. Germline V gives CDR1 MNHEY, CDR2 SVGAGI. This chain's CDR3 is CASTRQNPSTEAFF. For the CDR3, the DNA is TGTGCCAGCACACGACAGAATCCAAGCACTGAAGCTTTCTTT.

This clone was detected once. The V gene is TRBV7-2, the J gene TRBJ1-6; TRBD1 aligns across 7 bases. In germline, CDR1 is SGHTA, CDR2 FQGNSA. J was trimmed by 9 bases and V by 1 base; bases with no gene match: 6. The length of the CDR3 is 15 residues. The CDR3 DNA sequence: TGTGCCAGCAGCTTAGACAGGGGAGAGAGTTCACCCCTCCACTTT. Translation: CASSLDRGESSPLHF.

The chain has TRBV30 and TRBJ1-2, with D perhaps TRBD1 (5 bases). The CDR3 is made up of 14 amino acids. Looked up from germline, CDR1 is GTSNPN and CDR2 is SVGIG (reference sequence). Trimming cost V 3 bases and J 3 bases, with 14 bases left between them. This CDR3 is CAWRSLSGDYGYTF. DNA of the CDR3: TGTGCCTGGAGGTCCCTTTCGGGGGACTATGGCTACACCTTC. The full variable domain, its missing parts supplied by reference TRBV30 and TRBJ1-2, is SQTIHQWPATLVQPVGSPLSLECTVEGTSNPNLYWYRQAAGRGLQLLFYSVGIGQISSEVPQNLSASRPQDRQFILSSKKLLLSDSGFYLCAWRSLSGDYGYTFGSGTRLTVV.

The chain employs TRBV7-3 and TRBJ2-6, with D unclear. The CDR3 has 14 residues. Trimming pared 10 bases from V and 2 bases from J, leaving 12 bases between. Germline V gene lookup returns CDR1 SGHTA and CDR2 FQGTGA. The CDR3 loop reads CATDEMPGANVLTF. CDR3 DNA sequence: TGTGCCACCGATGAGATGCCTGGGGCCAACGTCCTGACTTTC.

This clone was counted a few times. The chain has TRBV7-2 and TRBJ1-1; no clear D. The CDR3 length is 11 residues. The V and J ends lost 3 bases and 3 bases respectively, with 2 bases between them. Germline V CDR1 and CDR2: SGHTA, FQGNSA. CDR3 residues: CASSFDTEAFF. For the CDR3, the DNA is TGTGCCAGCAGCTTCGACACTGAAGCTTTCTTT.

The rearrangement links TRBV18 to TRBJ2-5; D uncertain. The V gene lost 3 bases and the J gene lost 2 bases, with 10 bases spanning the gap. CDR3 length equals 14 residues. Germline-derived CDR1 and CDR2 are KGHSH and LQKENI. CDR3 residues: CASSPLGIQETQYF. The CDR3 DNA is TGTGCCAGCTCACCCTTGGGTATACAAGAGACCCAGTACTTC. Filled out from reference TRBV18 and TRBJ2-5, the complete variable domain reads NAGVMQNPRHLVRRRGQEARLRCSPMKGHSHVYWYRQLPEEGLKFMVYLQKENIIDESGMPKERFSAEFPKEGPSILRIQQVVRGDSAAYFCASSPLGIQETQYFGPGTRLLVL.

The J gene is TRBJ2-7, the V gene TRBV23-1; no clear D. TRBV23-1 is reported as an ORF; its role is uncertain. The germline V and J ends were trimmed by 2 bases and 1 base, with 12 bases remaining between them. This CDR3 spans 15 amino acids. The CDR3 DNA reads TGCGCCAGCAGTCAAACCTCCCAGAGTTCCTACGAGCAGTACTTC. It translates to CASSQTSQSSYEQYF.

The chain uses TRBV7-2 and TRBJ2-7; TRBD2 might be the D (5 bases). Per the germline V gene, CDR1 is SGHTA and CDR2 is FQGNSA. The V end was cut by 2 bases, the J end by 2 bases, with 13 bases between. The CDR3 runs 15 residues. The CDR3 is CASSLIGQRTYEQYF. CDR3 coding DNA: TGTGCCAGCAGCTTAATAGGCCAGCGGACCTACGAGCAGTACTTC.

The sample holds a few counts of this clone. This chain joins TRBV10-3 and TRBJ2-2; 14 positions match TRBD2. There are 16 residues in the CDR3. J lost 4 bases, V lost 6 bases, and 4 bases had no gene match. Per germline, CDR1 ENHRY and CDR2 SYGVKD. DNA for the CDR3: TGTGCCATCAGAGGGACTAGCGGGAGAGGCACCGGGGAGCTGTTTTTT. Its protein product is CAIRGTSGRGTGELFF.

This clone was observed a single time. The CDR3 spells CASRSGTLRNEQFF. The CDR3 DNA reads as TGTGCCAGCAGATCCGGGACTCTGAGGAATGAGCAGTTCTTC. The chain has TRBV7-9 and TRBJ2-1; perhaps TRBD2 as D (6 bases). Germline assignment: CDR1 SEHNR and CDR2 FQNEAQ (reference sequence). The length of the CDR3 is 14 residues. V was shortened by 6 bases and J by 7 bases, with 16 bases between the two germline ends. Full variable domain (missing parts from reference TRBV7-9 and TRBJ2-1): DTGVSQNPRHKITKRGQNVTFRCDPISEHNRLYWYRQTLGQGPEFLTYFQNEAQLEKSRLLSDRFSAERPKGSFSTLEIQRTEQGDSAMYLCASRSGTLRNEQFFGPGTRLTVL.

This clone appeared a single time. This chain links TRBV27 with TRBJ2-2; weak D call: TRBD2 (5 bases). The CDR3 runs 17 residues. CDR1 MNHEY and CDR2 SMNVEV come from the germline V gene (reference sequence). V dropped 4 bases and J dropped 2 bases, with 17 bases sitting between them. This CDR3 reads CASSYRGKSSNTGELFF. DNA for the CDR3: TGTGCCAGCAGTTATCGAGGGAAGAGCTCCAACACCGGGGAGCTGTTTTTT.

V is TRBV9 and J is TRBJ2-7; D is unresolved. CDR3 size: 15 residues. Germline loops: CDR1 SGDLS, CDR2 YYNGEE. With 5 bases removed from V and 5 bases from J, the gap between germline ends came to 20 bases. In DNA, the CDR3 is TGTGCCAGCAGTCCCCTTGGGGTTGCCATTGACGAGCAGTACTTC. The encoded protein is CASSPLGVAIDEQYF.